The 20 T cell receptor beta chains below all came from one sample that was sequenced in a study of monozygotic twins with inflammatory bowel disease. TCRdb re-called the 5' RACE reads and gives one entry per CDR3 protein, without DNA. Its table lists 170,000 or so distinct CDR3 sequences. The sequenced sample consisted of blood. These receptors were collected from a human donor with ulcerative colitis or Crohn's disease, or a healthy co-twin of an affected twin (not recorded which).

The chain employs TRBV30 and TRBJ2-7. The germline CDR1 and CDR2 sequences are GTSNPN and SVGIG (reference sequence). This CDR3 is built from 12 residues. CDR3 loop: CAWSVRFYEQYF. The full variable domain, completed using reference TRBV30 and TRBJ2-7, is SQTIHQWPATLVQPVGSPLSLECTVEGTSNPNLYWYRQAAGRGLQLLFYSVGIGQISSEVPQNLSASRPQDRQFILSSKKLLLSDSGFYLCAWSVRFYEQYFGPGTRLTVT.

The chain combines TRBV12-3 or TRBV12-4 with TRBJ2-2; TCRdb gives TRBD2 as the D gene, but with no DNA this cannot be confirmed. CDR3 length: 15 residues. The CDR3 sequence is CASRPIAGGTGELFF.

The genes are TRBV5-1 and TRBJ1-5; TCRdb picks TRBD1, but there is no DNA to check that call. Germline-derived CDR1 and CDR2 are SGHRS and YFSETQ. CDR3 length: 16 residues. CDR3 region: CASSLGDRGSNQPQHF.

This chain connects TRBV6-2 or TRBV6-3 to TRBJ1-1; lacking DNA, the TRBD1 call made by TCRdb goes unchecked. Germline V CDR1 and CDR2: MNHEY, SVGEGT. The CDR3 has 12 residues. This CDR3 is CASSPALIQAFF.

The chain carries TRBV7-2 and TRBJ2-7; as DNA is missing, the TRBD1 call by TCRdb cannot be tested. This CDR3 has 17 residues. The germline CDR1 and CDR2 sequences are SGHTA and FQGNSA. The CDR3 sequence is CASSPAAGTGVSYEQYF.

This chain joins TRBV7-9 and TRBJ2-4; no DNA is available, so the TRBD1 call from TCRdb remains unchecked. The CDR3 contains 13 residues. Looked up from germline, CDR1 is SEHNR and CDR2 is FQNEAQ (reference sequence). CDR3 sequence reads: CASSPTGRNIQYF.

The chain couples TRBV10-3 to TRBJ2-7; there is no DNA to check the TCRdb D call of TRBD1. The CDR3 is made up of 12 amino acids. CDR1 and CDR2 from the germline V gene are ENHRY and SYGVKD. The CDR3 loop is CAIRTGNYEQYF.

The chain couples TRBV20-1 to TRBJ2-3. The CDR3 covers 14 residues. The germline V gene encodes CDR1 DFQATT and CDR2 SNEGSKA (reference sequence). The CDR3 region is CSARVGLSTDTQYF.

The chain is built from TRBV6-2 or TRBV6-3 and TRBJ2-4; TCRdb reports TRBD2, a call that lacks DNA to check it against. The germline CDR1 and CDR2 sequences are MNHEY and SVGEGT. CDR3 length equals 14 residues. The CDR3 loop is CASRKGGGKNIQYF.

The genes are TRBV7-8 and TRBJ1-1; the D call from TCRdb, TRBD1, cannot be confirmed without DNA. CDR1 and CDR2 (germline): SGHVS, FQNEAQ. The CDR3 runs to 19 residues. The CDR3 spells CASSFPGAGSRLMSTEAFF.

The chain has TRBV10-3 and TRBJ2-3; the TRBD2 assignment by TCRdb is unverifiable without DNA. CDR3 length: 14 amino acids. Germline assignment: CDR1 ENHRY and CDR2 SYGVKD. The CDR3 loop reads CASDVTSGTDTQYF.

This chain joins TRBV7-2 and TRBJ2-1. CDR1 is SGHTA and CDR2 is FQGNSA in the germline V gene. The CDR3 is made up of 12 amino acids. CDR3 sequence: CASSLSDNEQFF.

This rearrangement joins TRBV9 to TRBJ1-1. CDR1 is SGDLS, CDR2 YYNGEE, per germline. This CDR3 contains 14 residues. CDR3 sequence reads: CASSVGAMNTEAFF.

The chain couples TRBV20-1 to TRBJ2-1; as DNA is missing, the TRBD2 call by TCRdb cannot be tested. This CDR3 has 16 amino acids. Germline loops: CDR1 DFQATT, CDR2 SNEGSKA (reference sequence). CDR3 in amino acids: CSARDQGRANYNEQFF.

The genes are TRBV12-5 and TRBJ2-1; with no DNA, the TCRdb D assignment of TRBD1 cannot be verified. The CDR3 totals 14 residues. Germline assignment: CDR1 LGHNT and CDR2 FRNRAP. The CDR3 is CASEPGQGIHEQFF.

The V gene is TRBV9, the J gene TRBJ2-1; the D gene TCRdb calls, TRBD1, cannot be checked with no DNA. The CDR3 runs 17 residues. CDR1 SGDLS and CDR2 YYNGEE come from the germline V gene. The CDR3 region is CASSVVGDYAPYNEQFF. Drawing the rest from reference TRBV9 and TRBJ2-1, the complete variable domain is DSGVTQTPKHLITATGQRVTLRCSPRSGDLSVYWYQQSLDQGLQFLIQYYNGEERAKGNILERFSAQQFPDLHSELNLSSLELGDSALYFCASSVVGDYAPYNEQFFGPGTRLTVL.

This sequence joins TRBV30 and TRBJ1-3. Germline lookup yields CDR1 GTSNPN and CDR2 SVGIG (reference sequence). The CDR3 is 13 amino acids. CDR3 region: CAWSVLGGNTIYF.

The rearrangement uses TRBV5-4 and TRBJ2-3; as DNA is missing, the TRBD1 call by TCRdb cannot be tested. CDR1 is SGHNT and CDR2 is YYREEE in the germline V gene (reference sequence). The CDR3 totals 14 residues. CDR3: CASSPDRDTDTQYF.

The CDR3 here is CSAVVNLKETQYF. V and J are TRBV20-1 and TRBJ2-5. The CDR3 is made up of 13 amino acids. Germline V gene sequence: CDR1 DFQATT, CDR2 SNEGSKA (reference sequence).

The chain combines TRBV10-2 with TRBJ2-7; there is no DNA to check the TCRdb D call of TRBD1. From germline, CDR1 is WSHSY and CDR2 SAAADI. CDR3 length: 14 amino acids. The CDR3 is CASSEIGGRLEQYF.